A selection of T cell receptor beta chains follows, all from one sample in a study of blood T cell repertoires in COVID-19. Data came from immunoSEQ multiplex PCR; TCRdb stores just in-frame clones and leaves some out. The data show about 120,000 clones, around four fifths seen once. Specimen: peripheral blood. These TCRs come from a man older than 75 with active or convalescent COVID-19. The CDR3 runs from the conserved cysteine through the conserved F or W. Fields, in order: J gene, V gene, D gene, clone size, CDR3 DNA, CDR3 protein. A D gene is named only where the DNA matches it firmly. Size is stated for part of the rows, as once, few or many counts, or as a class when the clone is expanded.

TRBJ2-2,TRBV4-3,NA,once,TGCGCCAGCAGCCTATACTATGAGTCCCCCGGGGAGCTGTTTTTT,CASSLYYESPGELFF
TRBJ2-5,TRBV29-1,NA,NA,TGCAGCGTTGAAGGGGGCAGCACAAAAGAGACCCAGTACTTC,CSVEGGSTKETQYF
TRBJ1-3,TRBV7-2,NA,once,TGTGCCAGCAGCTTGGCGGCCATAACTGGAAACACCATATATTTT,CASSLAAITGNTIYF
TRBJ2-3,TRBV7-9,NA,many,TGTGCCAGCAGCTTTGAACTACCCACAGATACGCAGTATTTT,CASSFELPTDTQYF
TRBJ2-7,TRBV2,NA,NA,TGTGCCAGCGGGGGGACTGGTTCGTACGAGCAGTACTTC,CASGGTGSYEQYF
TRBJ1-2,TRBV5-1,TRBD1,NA,TGCGCCAGCAGCTTGGGGGGACAGTCCTATGGCTACACCTTC,CASSLGGQSYGYTF
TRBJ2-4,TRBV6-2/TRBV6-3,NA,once,TGTGCCAGCAGTTACGCCTCCGGGACACTTCGAGCCAAAAACATTCAGTACTTC,CASSYASGTLRAKNIQYF
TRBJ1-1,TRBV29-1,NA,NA,TGCAGCGTTGATACAGGGTCCCGGACCACTGAAGCTTTCTTT,CSVDTGSRTTEAFF
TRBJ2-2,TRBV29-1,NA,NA,TGCAGCGCCTCCCGGGGGGCGGACACCGGGGAGCTGTTTTTT,CSASRGADTGELFF
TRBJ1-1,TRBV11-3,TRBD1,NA,TGTGCCAGCAGCGTAGGACAGGGAGAAGCTTTCTTT,CASSVGQGEAFF
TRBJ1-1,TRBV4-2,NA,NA,TGTGCCAGCAGCCAATTGTCGGACAAGAACACTGAAGCTTTCTTT,CASSQLSDKNTEAFF
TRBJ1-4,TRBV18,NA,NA,TGTGCCAGCTCACCGGACAGTATTGAAAAACTGTTTTTT,CASSPDSIEKLFF
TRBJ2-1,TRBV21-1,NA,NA,TGTGCCAGCAGCAAAGAAGCATGCAGGAGACAGGAGTTCTACAATGAGCAGTTCTTC,CASSKEACRRQEFYNEQFF
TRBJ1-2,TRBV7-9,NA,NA,TGTGCCAGCAGCTTAGGTGTGAGCTATGGCTACACCTTC,CASSLGVSYGYTF
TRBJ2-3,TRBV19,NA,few,TGTGCCAGTAGTATAGGTCGGGGGGATACGCAGTATTTT,CASSIGRGDTQYF
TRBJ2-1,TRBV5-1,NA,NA,TGCGCCAGCAGCTTGGGCGGCCTCGAGCAGTTCTTC,CASSLGGLEQFF
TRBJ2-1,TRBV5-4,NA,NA,TGTGCCAGCAGCTGGGAGGGGCAGGGGTGGGGCAATGAGCAGTTCTTC,CASSWEGQGWGNEQFF
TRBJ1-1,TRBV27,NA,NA,TGTGCCAGCAGTTTTAGCGGGGTTGACACTGAAGCTTTCTTT,CASSFSGVDTEAFF
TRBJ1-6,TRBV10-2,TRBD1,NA,TGCGCCAGCAGTGCTCGCGACAGGGGCGGCAATTCACCCCTCCACTTT,CASSARDRGGNSPLHF
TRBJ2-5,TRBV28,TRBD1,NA,TGTGCCAGCAGTGTAAGACAGGGCCAAGAGACCCAGTACTTC,CASSVRQGQETQYF